The 27 T cell receptor beta chains given below trace back to one sample, sequenced in a study of human T cells and chemical hapten exposure. The time point was: patch test 1, 2 weeks after DPC sensitization. As to treatment: therapeutic diphenylcyclopropenone sensitization with weekly scalp DPC. A single record per CDR3 protein comes from TCRdb applying MiXCR to the RACE reads. Among roughly 70,000 distinct CDR3 sequences listed, around 9.8% were seen once. Sequencing was performed on whole blood, taken in connection with sensitization to the hapten diphenylcyclopropenone (DPC). The source is a woman aged 35 to 49 with alopecia areata. Some clones in this sample may be carry-over from other donors' samples.

The chain uses TRBV5-4 and TRBJ1-2; no clear D. V lost 7 bases to trimming and J lost 0 bases, with 19 bases between them. Germline lookup yields CDR1 SGHNT and CDR2 YYREEE (reference sequence). The CDR3 loop spans 16 amino acids. The CDR3: CASQTTPYTANYGYTF. For the CDR3, the DNA is TGTGCCAGCCAAACGACACCTTATACAGCTAACTATGGCTACACCTTC.

This clonotype was observed at least ten times. CDR3 sequence: CASSYRAAYEAFF. Here the CDR3 DNA reads TGTGCCAGCAGTTACAGGGCAGCCTATGAAGCTTTCTTT. The rearrangement links TRBV6-2 or TRBV6-3 to TRBJ1-1; D ambiguous. V shed 2 bases and J shed 7 bases, with 11 bases lying between them. Germline V CDR1 and CDR2: MNHEY, SVGEGT. The CDR3 is made up of 13 amino acids.

This clonotype was seen many times. The chain links TRBV20-1 to TRBJ1-6; D not certain. The germline gives CDR1 DFQATT, CDR2 SNEGSKA (reference sequence). V was clipped by 0 bases and J by 3 bases, with 12 bases between them. The CDR3 sequence is 16 residues long. The CDR3 DNA is TGCAGTGCTAGAGATAGGGCAAGAATCTATAATTCACCCCTCCACTTT. This sequence encodes CSARDRARIYNSPLHF.

This clonotype came up many times. V usage is TRBV4-3 and J usage is TRBJ2-1; a possible D gene is TRBD2 (5 bases). Per the germline V gene, CDR1 is LGHNA and CDR2 is YSLEER. This CDR3 is built from 13 residues. V was clipped by 4 bases and J by 5 bases, with 9 bases between them. This CDR3 is CASSLGGDNEQFF. CDR3 in DNA: TGCGCCAGCAGCCTAGGAGGAGACAATGAGCAGTTCTTC.

There are many counts of this clonotype. As DNA, the CDR3 is TGTGCCAGCAGCTTAGAGGGGTATGGCTACACCTTC. Translation: CASSLEGYGYTF. This rearrangement joins TRBV7-9 to TRBJ1-2; D may be TRBD1 (5 bases). The V gene lost 1 base and the J gene lost 5 bases, with 5 bases spanning the gap. The CDR3 consists of 12 residues. CDR1 is SEHNR and CDR2 is FQNEAQ in the germline V gene (reference sequence).

This clonotype was recorded a few times. The V gene is TRBV6-2 or TRBV6-3, the J gene TRBJ2-2; TRBD2 is a possible D gene (6 bases). The V end was cut by 5 bases, the J end by 1 base, with 17 bases between. Germline V gives CDR1 MNHEY, CDR2 SVGEGT. The CDR3 runs 17 residues. The CDR3 spells CASSPRRGGLNTGELFF. The CDR3 nucleotides read TGTGCCAGCAGTCCCCGGCGGGGCGGATTGAACACCGGGGAGCTGTTTTTT.

The chain carries TRBV7-9 and TRBJ2-3; D not resolved. With 3 bases removed from V and 5 bases from J, the gap between germline ends came to 3 bases. CDR3 length: 11 amino acids. Looked up from germline, CDR1 is SEHNR and CDR2 is FQNEAQ (reference sequence). This CDR3 is CASSFKDTQYF. CDR3 DNA sequence: TGTGCCAGCAGCTTTAAAGATACGCAGTATTTT. The entire variable domain, with the rest obtained from reference TRBV7-9 and TRBJ2-3, is as follows: DTGVSQNPRHKITKRGQNVTFRCDPISEHNRLYWYRQTLGQGPEFLTYFQNEAQLEKSRLLSDRFSAERPKGSFSTLEIQRTEQGDSAMYLCASSFKDTQYFGPGTRLTVL.

J is TRBJ1-4 and V is TRBV7-8; no firm D call. Trimming took off 5 bases at V and 8 bases at J, with 21 bases between the two ends. The germline V gene encodes CDR1 SGHVS and CDR2 FQNEAQ. The CDR3 has 16 residues. CDR3 amino acids: CASSPWSVSLGEKLFF. CDR3 coding DNA: TGTGCCAGCAGCCCATGGTCGGTCTCGCTGGGGGAAAAACTGTTTTTT.

This clonotype was detected a few times. V is TRBV12-3 or TRBV12-4 and J is TRBJ1-1, with D uncertain. The CDR3 sequence is 14 residues long. Trimming removed 4 bases at V and 1 base at J, with 10 bases between. In nucleotides, the CDR3 is TGTGCCAGCAGTTACGCGGGGAAGAACACTGAAGCTTTCTTT. Translated: CASSYAGKNTEAFF.

This clonotype was counted many times. The chain uses TRBV7-9 and TRBJ2-5, with no clear D. The CDR3 has 14 amino acids. In germline, CDR1 is SEHNR, CDR2 FQNEAQ (reference sequence). V lost 2 bases to trimming and J lost 2 bases, with 9 bases between them. The CDR3 DNA sequence: TGTGCCAGCAGCTTAAGGCGACTTCAAGAGACCCAGTACTTC. Residues: CASSLRRLQETQYF. Full variable domain (rest looked up from reference TRBV7-9 and TRBJ2-5): DTGVSQNPRHKITKRGQNVTFRCDPISEHNRLYWYRQTLGQGPEFLTYFQNEAQLEKSRLLSDRFSAERPKGSFSTLEIQRTEQGDSAMYLCASSLRRLQETQYFGPGTRLLVL.

This clonotype was seen many times. This chain connects TRBV7-9 to TRBJ1-2; 10 positions agree with TRBD1. Germline V lookup: CDR1 SEHNR, CDR2 FQNEAQ (reference sequence). The CDR3 totals 14 residues. J lost 7 bases, V lost 5 bases, and 7 bases had no gene match. CDR3 in DNA: TGTGCCAGCAGCCCGACAGGGGGCGCGGGTGGCTACACCTTC. Translation gives CASSPTGGAGGYTF.

This clonotype was seen many times. V is TRBV7-2 and J is TRBJ2-5; no firm D call. Per germline, CDR1 SGHTA and CDR2 FQGNSA. With 4 bases removed from V and 2 bases from J, the gap between germline ends came to 11 bases. The length of the CDR3 is 14 residues. CDR3 protein: CASSSVAVQETQYF. The CDR3 region has the DNA TGTGCCAGCAGCTCGGTCGCGGTACAAGAGACCCAGTACTTC. Complete variable domain (other parts from reference TRBV7-2 and TRBJ2-5): GAGVSQSPSNKVTEKGKDVELRCDPISGHTALYWYRQSLGQGLEFLIYFQGNSAPDKSGLPSDRFSAERTGGSVSTLTIQRTQQEDSAVYLCASSSVAVQETQYFGPGTRLLVL.

This clonotype was seen at least ten times. The chain links TRBV20-1 to TRBJ2-5, with 14 bases identical to TRBD2. The CDR3 loop spans 16 amino acids. The junction had 4 bases not matched to a gene; V was cut back by 4 bases and J by 0 bases. CDR1 is DFQATT and CDR2 is SNEGSKA in the germline V gene (reference sequence). CDR3 sequence reads: CSAKTSGGAHQETQYF. Written as DNA, the CDR3 is TGCAGTGCTAAGACTAGCGGGGGGGCACACCAAGAGACCCAGTACTTC.

This clonotype was observed many times. This sequence joins TRBV5-4 and TRBJ2-1; D remains ambiguous. The V and J ends lost 1 base and 8 bases respectively, with 16 bases between them. The CDR3 is 15 residues long. Germline V gene sequence: CDR1 SGHNT, CDR2 YYREEE (reference sequence). The DNA for the CDR3 is TGTGCCAGCAGCTTGTTGGCGGTAGTGGGCGATGAGCAGTTCTTC. Protein sequence: CASSLLAVVGDEQFF.

As regards this clonotype: The junction departs from germline at one end; a sequencing error may be responsible. The chain joins TRBV18 to TRBJ2-7, with 7 bases lining up with TRBD2. Germline CDR1 KGHSH, CDR2 LQKENI. The CDR3 has 14 residues. This CDR3 is CTSSPASGGYEQYF. CDR3 nucleotide sequence: TGTACCAGCTCACCGGCTAGCGGCGGTTACGAGCAGTACTTC.

This clonotype was found many times. This chain links TRBV29-1 with TRBJ1-5; a weak D match, TRBD1 (6 bases). Per germline, CDR1 SQVTM and CDR2 ANQGSEA. V lost 6 bases to trimming and J lost 8 bases, with 20 bases between them. CDR3 length: 14 amino acids. This chain's CDR3 is CSVPGQLGFKPQHF. CDR3 DNA sequence: TGCAGCGTCCCAGGACAGTTAGGTTTTAAGCCCCAGCATTTT.

CDR3 in amino acids: CASSEGKVLRSYNEQFF. In nucleotides, the CDR3 is TGCGCCAGCAGTGAGGGAAAGGTCCTAAGATCCTACAATGAGCAGTTCTTC. V gene TRBV10-1 combines with J gene TRBJ2-1; D unresolved. V was trimmed by 2 bases and J by 1 base, leaving 15 bases between them. Germline loops: CDR1 WNHNN, CDR2 SYGVQD (reference sequence). The CDR3 consists of 17 residues.

In its sample, this clonotype was seen a few times. V usage is TRBV5-1 and J usage is TRBJ2-7, with D maybe TRBD1 (5 bases). This CDR3 contains 15 residues. Trimming pared 0 bases from V and 7 bases from J, leaving 17 bases between. Germline lookup yields CDR1 SGHRS and CDR2 YFSETQ. The CDR3 loop is CASSLEQARRSEQYF. CDR3 sequence (DNA): TGCGCCAGCAGCTTGGAACAGGCCCGACGCTCTGAGCAGTACTTC.

This clonotype was seen only a few times. This chain connects TRBV7-6 to TRBJ2-1; 12 bases align to TRBD2. Unmatched junction bases numbered 13, after V lost 3 bases and J lost 7 bases. Per the germline V gene, CDR1 is SGHVS and CDR2 is FNYEAQ. The CDR3 consists of 18 residues. The CDR3 here is CASSFGGLAGSPGNEQFF. In nucleotides, the CDR3 is TGTGCCAGCAGCTTTGGCGGACTAGCGGGGTCCCCGGGTAATGAGCAGTTCTTC. The full variable domain, its missing parts supplied by reference TRBV7-6 and TRBJ2-1, is GAGVSQSPRYKVTKRGQDVALRCDPISGHVSLYWYRQALGQGPEFLTYFNYEAQQDKSGLPNDRFSAERPEGSISTLTIQRTEQRDSAMYRCASSFGGLAGSPGNEQFFGPGTRLTVL.

This clonotype came up many times. The J gene is TRBJ1-5, the V gene TRBV7-2; TRBD1 agrees at 9 bases. The CDR3 runs to 14 residues. Trimming removed 5 bases from V and 2 bases from J; junction bases left unmatched: 1. CDR1 is SGHTA, CDR2 FQGNSA, per germline. The CDR3 nucleotides are TGTGCCAGCAGCCGGACAGGGGGCAATCAGCCCCAGCATTTT. Translated: CASSRTGGNQPQHF.

This clonotype was counted many times. The chain carries TRBV7-9 and TRBJ2-1; 8 bases map to TRBD2. The CDR3 runs to 16 residues. Trimming removed 5 bases from V and 4 bases from J; junction bases left unmatched: 10. CDR1 is SEHNR and CDR2 is FQNEAQ in the germline V gene (reference sequence). The CDR3 reads CASSPRGGPSYNEQFF. CDR3 DNA: TGTGCCAGCAGCCCACGGGGGGGCCCTTCATACAATGAGCAGTTCTTC.

Many counts were recorded for this clonotype. The chain links TRBV27 to TRBJ2-7; 9 bases align to TRBD1. The CDR3 consists of 14 residues. With V trimmed by 11 bases and J by 6 bases, 14 bases remained unmatched. Germline CDR1 and CDR2: MNHEY and SMNVEV (reference sequence). In DNA, the CDR3 is TGTGCCGTATCCCCCGCGGGACAGGGAACCGAGCAGTACTTC. Amino acid sequence: CAVSPAGQGTEQYF.

This clonotype was recorded at least ten times. V is TRBV3-2 and J is TRBJ2-1; TRBD2 is the table's D call and was not checked against the DNA. TRBV3-2 is flagged as a pseudogene. This CDR3 is 17 amino acids long. DNA of the CDR3: TGTGCCAGCAGCCAAGTCGATAGCGGGGGGGCAAGGAATGAGCAGTTCTTC. Translation: CASSQVDSGGARNEQFF.

This clonotype was counted ten times or more. The chain links TRBV25-1 to TRBJ2-2; TRBD1 might be the D (6 bases). Looked up from germline, CDR1 is MGHDK and CDR2 is SYGVNS. The length of the CDR3 is 15 residues. The V gene lost 8 bases and the J gene lost 4 bases, with 17 bases spanning the gap. The CDR3 DNA reads TGTGCCAGCGTTCCCCCAGGGGCACCCACCGGGGAGCTGTTTTTT. It codes for CASVPPGAPTGELFF.

This clonotype was counted ten times or more. The chain combines TRBV4-1 with TRBJ1-1; D unresolved. The CDR3 totals 13 residues. Germline CDR1 and CDR2: MGHRA and YSYEKL. Trimming pared 1 base from V and 4 bases from J, leaving 7 bases between. The CDR3 DNA is TGCGCCAGCAGCCAAGTGCGTGGCACTGAAGCTTTCTTT. Encoded protein: CASSQVRGTEAFF.

In its sample, this clonotype was seen many times. The rearrangement joins TRBV7-2 to TRBJ1-1; D gene unclear. Trimming removed 0 bases from V and 9 bases from J, with 8 bases in between. This CDR3 is 12 amino acids long. Germline assignment: CDR1 SGHTA and CDR2 FQGNSA. The CDR3 reads CASSLAWSKAFF. In DNA form, the CDR3 reads TGTGCCAGCAGCTTAGCCTGGTCAAAAGCTTTCTTT.

In its sample, this clonotype was seen a few times. The genes are TRBV20-1 and TRBJ2-3, with TRBD2 matching 11 bases. The CDR3 sequence is 16 residues long. The J segment lost 1 base and the V segment lost 1 base, leaving 4 bases of the junction unmatched. Looked up from germline, CDR1 is DFQATT and CDR2 is SNEGSKA (reference sequence). The DNA for the CDR3 is TGCAGTGCTAGAGTTGCTAGCGGGGGGCGCACAGATACGCAGTATTTT. Translated: CSARVASGGRTDTQYF.